This T cell receptor (beta chain) was captured in a study of blood T cell repertoires in COVID-19. Sequencing used immunoSEQ multiplex PCR; TCRdb keeps in-frame clones, though not all of them. This table holds around 63,000 clones, 80% to 85% found once. The CDR3 extends over 16 amino acids. The germline V gene has CDR1 KGHSH and CDR2 LQKENI. Between the trimmed V and J ends, which lost 5 bases and 2 bases, there was a span of 16 bases. The material sequenced was peripheral blood. This TCR was recovered from a woman aged 80 or older with active or convalescent COVID-19. The rearrangement joins TRBV18 to TRBJ1-3; a possible D gene is TRBD1 (6 bases). As DNA, the CDR3 is TGTGCCAGCTCAGAGTTCAACAGGGTCCCTGGAAACACCATATATTTT. Amino acid sequence: CASSEFNRVPGNTIYF.